This TCR beta chain emerged from a study of T cell repertoires in cytomegalovirus infection. For the study at large: Matching HLA type, along with CMV infection, was indicated by public TCR beta signatures.

For this clonotype: Its antigen remains unidentified.

CDR3 length: 18 residues. From germline, CDR1 is KGHDR and CDR2 SFDVKD. V lost 3 bases to trimming and J lost 6 bases, with 23 bases between them. TCRdb reprocessed the reads via MiXCR and lists one record per CDR3 protein. In the table there are roughly 500,000 distinct CDR3 sequences, 30% to 40% of which are singletons. This sequence was found in a human donor in good health (CMV status not recorded). Some clones in this sample may be carry-over from other donors' samples. Sequencing was performed on cultured PBMCs, taken from culture after CMV antigen stimulation. The chain links TRBV24-1 to TRBJ2-1; possibly TRBD1 for D (6 bases). Written as DNA, the CDR3 is TGTGCCACCAGTGATCTCAAATCGGACAGAGCGCCGGGCAATGAGCAGTTCTTC. This encodes CATSDLKSDRAPGNEQFF.